The following is a T cell receptor (beta chain) sequence with its context. Its antigen is not known. Generated by immunoSEQ multiplex PCR, the TCRdb table keeps only in-frame clones and is missing some. The data contain approximately 70,000 clones, around 73% of them singletons. Trimming removed 4 bases from V and 7 bases from J, with 6 bases in between. The CDR3 has 11 residues. This entry comes from a study of vaccination effects on CD4 cells after COVID-19. CD4+ T cells were isolated after 10 days of culture. Participants received two doses of either the BNT162b2 or mRNA-1273 vaccine. The V and J genes are TRBV12-3 or TRBV12-4 and TRBJ2-3; D unresolved. The TCR was taken from a human donor who received a COVID-19 vaccine. The sequencing used CD4+ T cells from PBMCs cultured without peptide, collected after COVID-19 vaccination. CDR3 nucleotide sequence: TGTGCCAGCAGTTCGTTGAATACGCAGTATTTT. The encoded protein is CASSSLNTQYF.